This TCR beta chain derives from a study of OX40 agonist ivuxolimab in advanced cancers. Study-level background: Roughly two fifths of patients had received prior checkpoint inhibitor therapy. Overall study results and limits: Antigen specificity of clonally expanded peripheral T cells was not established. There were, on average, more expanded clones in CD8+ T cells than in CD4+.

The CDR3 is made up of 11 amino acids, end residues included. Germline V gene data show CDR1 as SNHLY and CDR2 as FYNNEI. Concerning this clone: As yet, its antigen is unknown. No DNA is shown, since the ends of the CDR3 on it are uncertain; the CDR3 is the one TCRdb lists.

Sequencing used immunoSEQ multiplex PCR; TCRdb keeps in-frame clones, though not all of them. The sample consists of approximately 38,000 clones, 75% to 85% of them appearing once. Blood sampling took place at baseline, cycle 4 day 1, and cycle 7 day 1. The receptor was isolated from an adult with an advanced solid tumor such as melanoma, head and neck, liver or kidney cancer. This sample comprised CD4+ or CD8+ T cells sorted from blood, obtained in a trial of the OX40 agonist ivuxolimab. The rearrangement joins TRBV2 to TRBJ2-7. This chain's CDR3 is CASRGVFWQYF.